The source of this T cell receptor beta chain is a study of graft-versus-host responses after intestinal transplantation. Study at large: Every recipient had anti-thymocyte globulin induction and around 3 years of tacrolimus plus steroids.

A remark on this clone: Its antigen remains unknown.

V shed 3 bases and J shed 2 bases, with 8 bases lying between them. The CDR3 is 14 amino acids. The germline gives CDR1 SNHLY, CDR2 FYNNEI. Findings of the study overall: Some GvH clones were seen earlier in gut or blood, suggesting intestinal origin.

Repertoires were generated with immunoSEQ multiplex PCR, while TCRdb's copy carries only in-frame clones and drops some. The table includes around 39,000 clones, 85% to 95% detected once. The sequence was collected from a human patient who received an intestinal transplant, so some T cells may come from the graft donor. The chain joins TRBV2 to TRBJ1-3, with D perhaps matching TRBD1 (5 bases). Specimen: PBMCs, collected 734 days after intestinal transplantation. The CDR3 DNA is TGTGCCAGCAGTGAGCCCAGGGCTGGAAACACCATATATTTT. As protein: CASSEPRAGNTIYF.